The 5 T cell receptor beta chains listed next were all sequenced from one sample in a study of blood T cell repertoires in COVID-19 (dated by TCRdb to about 2020). Library preparation employed the immunoSEQ multiplex PCR assay. As stored in TCRdb, this immuneACCESS dataset retains in-frame rearrangements with V and J assigned. A fraction of the clones does not appear; measured against another copy, unresolved V genes explain less than half of the discrepancy, and the remainder lacks a known reason. The sample has some 230,000 clones on record, approximately 83% of them singletons. Roughly 2.3% of the sample lies in the top ten. Sequencing was done on a sample of peripheral blood. The receptors were gathered from a woman aged 60-75 years with acute or convalescent COVID-19.

V usage is TRBV5-5 and J usage is TRBJ2-2; TRBD1 matches at 8 bases. CDR3 length equals 16 residues. Losses at the gene ends were 0 bases for V and 4 bases for J; bases not matched to a gene: 5. Germline lookup yields CDR1 SGHKS and CDR2 YYEKEE (reference sequence). The CDR3 DNA sequence: TGTGCCAGCAGCTTGGTTCAGGGGGCCGGCACCGGGGAGCTGTTTTTT. Its translation: CASSLVQGAGTGELFF.

This clone was observed a handful of times. The genes are TRBV7-9 and TRBJ1-1; D remains ambiguous. The CDR3 consists of 15 residues. Between the trimmed V and J ends, which lost 0 bases and 6 bases, there was a span of 14 bases. Germline V gene sequence: CDR1 SEHNR, CDR2 FQNEAQ (reference sequence). CDR3 sequence: CASSLAEDFLSEAFF. DNA for the CDR3: TGTGCCAGCAGCTTAGCAGAGGACTTTCTGTCTGAAGCTTTCTTT.

The chain joins TRBV5-1 to TRBJ1-1, with D uncertain. Germline V gene sequence: CDR1 SGHRS, CDR2 YFSETQ. Trimming shortened V by 4 bases and J by 0 bases, and 16 bases separated the two germline ends. The CDR3 is 16 amino acids. DNA of the CDR3: TGCGCCAGCAGCGACCAAGGGTCGGGGTTGAACACTGAAGCTTTCTTT. Protein sequence: CASSDQGSGLNTEAFF.

The gene calls are TRBV4-1 and TRBJ2-3, with D uncertain. The V and J ends lost 2 bases and 5 bases respectively, with 11 bases between them. The germline V gene has CDR1 MGHRA and CDR2 YSYEKL. The CDR3 covers 14 residues. The CDR3 protein is CASSQPHPRDTQYF. The CDR3 DNA follows: TGCGCCAGCAGCCAACCCCACCCTAGAGATACGCAGTATTTT.

The CDR3 loop reads CASSGRRDTEAFF. The CDR3 DNA reads TGTGCCAGCAGTGGGCGGCGGGACACTGAAGCTTTCTTT. The chain employs TRBV2 and TRBJ1-1; D not resolved. With 4 bases removed from V and 3 bases from J, the gap between germline ends came to 9 bases. Germline V gene lookup returns CDR1 SNHLY and CDR2 FYNNEI. This CDR3 is 13 amino acids long.